This TCR beta chain was captured by sequencing in a study of cytotoxic CD8 clonotypes in ibrutinib-treated CLL. Study-level background: Mean per-sample yields comprised roughly 260,000 productive templates and 85,000 to 95,000 productive rearrangements.

CDR3 length equals 12 residues. The V end was cut by 2 bases, the J end by 5 bases, with 6 bases between. CDR1 is KGHSH and CDR2 is LQKENI in the germline V gene. This clone has a handful of counts. Its antigen is as yet unknown. About 2.2 micrograms of genomic DNA, which was extracted from cryopreserved PBMCs, served as the material used for the TCR beta libraries. The protocol was immunoSEQ multiplex PCR, while the TCRdb copy is restricted to in-frame clones and leaves out a portion. The sample has about 270,000 clones, approximately 79% seen once. General observations from the study: Sampling times (in sustained-remission versus progressing patients) were not the same.

The rearrangement links TRBV18 to TRBJ1-1; D is ambiguous. The sample was PBMCs, taken at disease progression, from a patient treated with ibrutinib. This clonotype was sampled from a human donor with chronic lymphocytic leukemia. The DNA for the CDR3 is TGTGCCAGCTCACCAACCGGGACTGAAGCTTTCTTT. This gives the protein CASSPTGTEAFF. Full variable domain (outside the CDR3, taken from reference TRBV18 and TRBJ1-1): NAGVMQNPRHLVRRRGQEARLRCSPMKGHSHVYWYRQLPEEGLKFMVYLQKENIIDESGMPKERFSAEFPKEGPSILRIQQVVRGDSAAYFCASSPTGTEAFFGQGTRLTVV.